This T cell receptor beta chain was captured in a study of cytomegalovirus exposure and HLA in healthy donors. The PCR contained 60 Vbeta and 13 Jbeta primers. Profiling relied on immunoSEQ multiplex PCR, and the TCRdb table lists in-frame clones only, not all of them. The sample lists about 190,000 clones; about 84% were seen once. Germline CDR1 is SGHVS and CDR2 is FQNEAQ. The CDR3 contains 13 residues. V gave up 3 bases and J gave up 5 bases; unmatched junction bases: 1. Only one count was recorded for this clone. The receptor's source is a woman aged 25-40 years in good health and CMV-seropositive. Sequences were obtained from PBMCs. This chain links TRBV7-8 with TRBJ2-5; 9 bases map to TRBD1. The chain's CDR3 is CASSFGQGETQYF. The CDR3 nucleotides are TGTGCCAGCAGCTTCGGACAGGGGGAGACCCAGTACTTC.